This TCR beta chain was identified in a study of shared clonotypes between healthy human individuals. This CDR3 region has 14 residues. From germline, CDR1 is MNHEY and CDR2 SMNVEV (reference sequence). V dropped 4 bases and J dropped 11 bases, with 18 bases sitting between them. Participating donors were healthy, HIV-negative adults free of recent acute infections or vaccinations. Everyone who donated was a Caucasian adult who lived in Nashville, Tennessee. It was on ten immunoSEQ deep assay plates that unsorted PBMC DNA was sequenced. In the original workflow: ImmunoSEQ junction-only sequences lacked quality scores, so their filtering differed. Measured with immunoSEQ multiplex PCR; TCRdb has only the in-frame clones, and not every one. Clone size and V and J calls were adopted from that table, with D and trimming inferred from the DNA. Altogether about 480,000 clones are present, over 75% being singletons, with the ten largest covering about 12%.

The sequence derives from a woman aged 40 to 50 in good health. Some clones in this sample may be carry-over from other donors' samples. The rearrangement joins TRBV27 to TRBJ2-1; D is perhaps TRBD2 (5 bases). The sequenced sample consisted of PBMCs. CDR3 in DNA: TGTGCCAGCAGTTCCCCTGATTACCGGGGAAAGCAGTTCTTC. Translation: CASSSPDYRGKQFF.